These 5 T cell receptor beta chains were sequenced from one sample in a study of blood T cell repertoires in COVID-19. Libraries were prepared by immunoSEQ multiplex PCR; TCRdb keeps only in-frame clonotypes and omits some of them. This sample has approximately 250,000 clones, with about 91% found just once. Input material: PBMCs or T cells enriched from blood (not recorded which). The receptors were gathered from a woman aged 40 to 55 with acute COVID-19.

The chain recombines TRBV2 with TRBJ1-6; D may be TRBD1 (5 bases). The CDR3 extends over 17 amino acids. Germline lookup yields CDR1 SNHLY and CDR2 FYNNEI. The ends were cut back, 4 bases at V and 4 bases at J, with 17 bases in the middle. Written as DNA, the CDR3 is TGTGCCAGCAGTGTAGTAGGAGTCAAGGGGTATAATTCACCCCTCCACTTT. Translated, it gives CASSVVGVKGYNSPLHF.

This rearrangement joins TRBV10-3 to TRBJ1-5; D possibly corresponds to TRBD1 (6 bases). The CDR3 covers 12 residues. V was clipped by 9 bases and J by 4 bases, with 10 bases between them. Germline loops: CDR1 ENHRY, CDR2 SYGVKD. CDR3 sequence (DNA): TGTGCCATTAGCCAGGGGAATCAGCCCCAGCATTTT. Residues: CAISQGNQPQHF.

The chain employs TRBV7-3 and TRBJ2-1; 9 bases line up with TRBD2. This CDR3 is 17 amino acids long. From germline, CDR1 is SGHTA and CDR2 FQGTGA. Trimming cost V 0 bases and J 1 base; bases outside gene matches: 4. The chain's CDR3 is CASSLTIAGGSYNEQFF. In DNA, the CDR3 is TGTGCCAGCAGCTTAACGATCGCGGGAGGGTCCTACAATGAGCAGTTCTTC.

The chain couples TRBV5-5 to TRBJ2-1, with 11 bases aligning to TRBD1. The length of the CDR3 is 15 residues. The germline V gene encodes CDR1 SGHKS and CDR2 YYEKEE (reference sequence). The J segment lost 7 bases and the V segment lost 4 bases, leaving 7 bases of the junction unmatched. The CDR3 DNA follows: TGTGCCAGCAGCCAGGACAGGGGGCGGGGGAATGAGCAGTTCTTC. Its protein is CASSQDRGRGNEQFF.

This chain links TRBV2 with TRBJ2-1, with D maybe TRBD1 (6 bases). CDR3 length equals 14 residues. V gave up 6 bases and J gave up 4 bases, with 13 bases separating them. Per germline, CDR1 SNHLY and CDR2 FYNNEI. CDR3 coding DNA: TGTGCCAGCAGACCGGGACAAACGTACAATGAGCAGTTCTTC. Translation gives CASRPGQTYNEQFF.